This is a list of T cell receptor beta chains from one sample in a study of vaccination and CD4 T cells after COVID-19. These receptors are not linked to any known antigen. TCRdb re-derived calls from the PCR reads in MiXCR, one entry per CDR3 protein. This sample carries about 3,400 distinct CDR3 sequences, approximately 16% of them seen once, and the ten largest clones take 13% to 15%. Sequencing was performed on CD4+ T cells from blood, cultured in vitro. These receptor sequences come from a human donor who had recovered from COVID-19. Both conserved end residues are part of each CDR3. The D gene is left open where the match is weak. Rows give clone size only sometimes, using once, few, many, or a class for an expanded clone.

J gene: TRBJ1-6
V gene: TRBV6-5
clone size: medium-sized
D gene: TRBD1
CDR3 DNA: TGTGCCAGCAGTTACGGAATAGGGACAGCTCAAAGCTCCTATAATTCACCCCTCCACTTT
CDR3 protein: CASSYGIGTAQSSYNSPLHF

J gene: TRBJ1-2
V gene: TRBV10-3
clone size: few
D gene: NA
CDR3 DNA: TGTGCCATCAGTGAGGGGGGGAACTATGGCTACACCTTC
CDR3 protein: CAISEGGNYGYTF

J gene: TRBJ2-7
V gene: TRBV4-2
clone size: few
D gene: TRBD2
CDR3 DNA: TGTGCCAGCAGCCAAGCCGGGGACTACTACTACGAGCAGTACTTC
CDR3 protein: CASSQAGDYYYEQYF

J gene: TRBJ2-6
V gene: TRBV7-2
clone size: NA
D gene: NA
CDR3 DNA: TGTGCCAGCAGTGGCGGACTGGGGAGTGCTGGGGCCAACGTCCTGACTTTC
CDR3 protein: CASSGGLGSAGANVLTF

J gene: TRBJ2-5
V gene: TRBV5-6
clone size: NA
D gene: TRBD1
CDR3 DNA: TGTGCCAGCAGCTTCGGGACAGAAGAGACCCAGTACTTC
CDR3 protein: CASSFGTEETQYF

J gene: TRBJ2-7
V gene: TRBV6-1
clone size: large
D gene: NA
CDR3 DNA: TGTGCCAGCTCGGACAGTCGGGAGCAGTACTTC
CDR3 protein: CASSDSREQYF

J gene: TRBJ1-2
V gene: TRBV6-1
clone size: medium-sized
D gene: TRBD1
CDR3 DNA: TGTGCCAGCAGACCTCCGGGACAGGGTCACTATGGCTACACCTTC
CDR3 protein: CASRPPGQGHYGYTF

J gene: TRBJ2-3
V gene: TRBV29-1
clone size: medium-sized
D gene: NA
CDR3 DNA: TGCAGCTCCCTACGGGTGGGGGGACTCCGTAATGAAGATACGCAGTATTTT
CDR3 protein: CSSLRVGGLRNEDTQYF

J gene: TRBJ2-1
V gene: TRBV29-1
clone size: medium-sized
D gene: NA
CDR3 DNA: TGCAGCGTTCGAGACGCCCTTCGGAATGAGCAGTTCTTC
CDR3 protein: CSVRDALRNEQFF

J gene: TRBJ1-5
V gene: TRBV5-8
clone size: NA
D gene: NA
CDR3 DNA: TGTGCCAGCAGCTGGGGGGGAAAGCAGCCCCAGCATTTT
CDR3 protein: CASSWGGKQPQHF

J gene: TRBJ2-1
V gene: TRBV5-1
clone size: NA
D gene: TRBD2
CDR3 DNA: TGCGCCAGCAGCTTGGGAGCGGGGGGGCTCTCTGAGCAGTTCTTC
CDR3 protein: CASSLGAGGLSEQFF

J gene: TRBJ2-7
V gene: TRBV6-5
clone size: few
D gene: TRBD1
CDR3 DNA: TGTGCCAGCAGTTACTCGCGGACAGGGGTCGGCGAGCAGTACTTC
CDR3 protein: CASSYSRTGVGEQYF

J gene: TRBJ1-1
V gene: TRBV18
clone size: NA
D gene: TRBD1
CDR3 DNA: TGTGCCAGCTCACCGGGACAGGACACTGAAGCTTTCTTT
CDR3 protein: CASSPGQDTEAFF

J gene: TRBJ1-2
V gene: TRBV12-3/TRBV12-4
clone size: few
D gene: TRBD1
CDR3 DNA: TGTGCCAGCAGTTTGGTATCAGGGGGGAGAGGGGGCTACACCTTC
CDR3 protein: CASSLVSGGRGGYTF

J gene: TRBJ1-2
V gene: TRBV12-3/TRBV12-4
clone size: few
D gene: NA
CDR3 DNA: TGTGCCAGCAGCCCGACACTTAACTATGGCTACACCTTC
CDR3 protein: CASSPTLNYGYTF

J gene: TRBJ1-5
V gene: TRBV20-1
clone size: few
D gene: NA
CDR3 DNA: TGCAGTGCTAGAGAGGACATATGGAAGCCCCAGCATTTT
CDR3 protein: CSAREDIWKPQHF

J gene: TRBJ1-1
V gene: TRBV3-1
clone size: NA
D gene: NA
CDR3 DNA: TGTGCCAGCAGCCAAGATCGGGGGGGTGCTTTCTTT
CDR3 protein: CASSQDRGGAFF

J gene: TRBJ1-2
V gene: TRBV23-1
clone size: few
D gene: NA
CDR3 DNA: TGCGCCAGCAGTCAAGAGTGGAGGCAGGGACGGAACTATGGCTACACCTTC
CDR3 protein: CASSQEWRQGRNYGYTF

J gene: TRBJ2-1
V gene: TRBV30
clone size: NA
D gene: TRBD2
CDR3 DNA: TGTGCCTGGAGTAAAGGGCGGGGGGCCTACAATGAGCAGTTCTTC
CDR3 protein: CAWSKGRGAYNEQFF

J gene: TRBJ1-2
V gene: TRBV30
clone size: few
D gene: TRBD1
CDR3 DNA: TGTGCCTGGGCCCCGGGACAGGGGGCGTCTGGCTACACCTTC
CDR3 protein: CAWAPGQGASGYTF

J gene: TRBJ1-4
V gene: TRBV2
clone size: few
D gene: NA
CDR3 DNA: TGTGCCAGCAGTGCGGCCGGAAAACTGTTTTTT
CDR3 protein: CASSAAGKLFF

J gene: TRBJ2-2
V gene: TRBV12-5
clone size: medium-sized
D gene: NA
CDR3 DNA: TGTGCTAGTGGTCTCAAAGGGGGCGGGGAGCTGTTTTTT
CDR3 protein: CASGLKGGGELFF

J gene: TRBJ1-1
V gene: TRBV6-5
clone size: few
D gene: NA
CDR3 DNA: TGTGCCAGCAGTTATCGACCGAACACTGAAGCTTTCTTT
CDR3 protein: CASSYRPNTEAFF

J gene: TRBJ1-2
V gene: TRBV11-2
clone size: NA
D gene: NA
CDR3 DNA: TGTGCCAGCAGCTTAGTAGCGGGGGCGACAGGCGGCTACACCTTC
CDR3 protein: CASSLVAGATGGYTF

J gene: TRBJ2-1
V gene: TRBV15
clone size: NA
D gene: NA
CDR3 DNA: TGTGCCACCAGCAGAGATCGGGGGAGCTCCTACAATGAGCAGTTCTTC
CDR3 protein: CATSRDRGSSYNEQFF

J gene: TRBJ1-5
V gene: TRBV6-1
clone size: medium-sized
D gene: NA
CDR3 DNA: TGTGCCAGCAGTCCGGGTATCAGTCAGCCCCAGCATTTT
CDR3 protein: CASSPGISQPQHF

J gene: TRBJ2-6
V gene: TRBV19
clone size: few
D gene: TRBD2
CDR3 DNA: TGTGCCAGTAGTCTAGGACGGGAGGGGTCTGGGGCCAACGTCCTGACTTTC
CDR3 protein: CASSLGREGSGANVLTF

J gene: TRBJ2-3
V gene: TRBV9
clone size: NA
D gene: NA
CDR3 DNA: TGTGCCAGCAGCGTAGCGTCGGTTGATACGCAGTATTTT
CDR3 protein: CASSVASVDTQYF

J gene: TRBJ1-6
V gene: TRBV21-1
clone size: medium-sized
D gene: NA
CDR3 DNA: TGTGCCAGCAGCAAAGGGGAGGCAGGGAATTCACCCCTCCACTTT
CDR3 protein: CASSKGEAGNSPLHF

J gene: TRBJ2-7
V gene: TRBV6-1
clone size: few
D gene: TRBD1
CDR3 DNA: TGTGCCAGCAGTGTTTCTAATACCGGGGGACAGGTGCAGAACGAGCAGTACTTC
CDR3 protein: CASSVSNTGGQVQNEQYF

J gene: TRBJ2-2
V gene: TRBV11-3
clone size: few
D gene: NA
CDR3 DNA: TGTGCCAGCAGCTTGTCGACACCGAACACCGGGGAGCTGTTTTTT
CDR3 protein: CASSLSTPNTGELFF

J gene: TRBJ1-2
V gene: TRBV12-3/TRBV12-4
clone size: NA
D gene: NA
CDR3 DNA: TGTGCCAGCAGTTCAGGGGCATATGGCTACACCTTC
CDR3 protein: CASSSGAYGYTF

J gene: TRBJ2-3
V gene: TRBV5-5
clone size: NA
D gene: NA
CDR3 DNA: TGTGCCAGCAGCTTGGGGGGCACAGATACGCAGTATTTT
CDR3 protein: CASSLGGTDTQYF

J gene: TRBJ2-2
V gene: TRBV11-2
clone size: NA
D gene: TRBD2
CDR3 DNA: TGTGCCAGCAGCTTATCTGGGGGGGCCGGGGAGCTGTTTTTT
CDR3 protein: CASSLSGGAGELFF

J gene: TRBJ1-4
V gene: TRBV30
clone size: NA
D gene: NA
CDR3 DNA: TGTGCCTGGAGTGGGGCAGATACTAATGAAAAACTGTTTTTT
CDR3 protein: CAWSGADTNEKLFF

J gene: TRBJ2-3
V gene: TRBV7-3
clone size: NA
D gene: TRBD2
CDR3 DNA: TGTGCCAGCAGCCCTACGACTAGCGGGGGCACAGATACGCAGTATTTT
CDR3 protein: CASSPTTSGGTDTQYF

J gene: TRBJ1-2
V gene: TRBV20-1
clone size: medium-sized
D gene: NA
CDR3 DNA: TGCACTTTGGAGGTCGACAGGCACTATGGCTACACCTTC
CDR3 protein: CTLEVDRHYGYTF

J gene: TRBJ1-5
V gene: TRBV20-1
clone size: few
D gene: NA
CDR3 DNA: TGCAGTGCTAGCGGAGGGTACTACAATCAGCCCCAGCATTTT
CDR3 protein: CSASGGYYNQPQHF

J gene: TRBJ1-3
V gene: TRBV7-6
clone size: medium-sized
D gene: NA
CDR3 DNA: TGTGCCAGCAGTTCAGATCCTCCCTCTGGAAACACCATATATTTT
CDR3 protein: CASSSDPPSGNTIYF

J gene: TRBJ1-4
V gene: TRBV10-1
clone size: few
D gene: NA
CDR3 DNA: TGCGCCAGCAGTGGACGGCCTAATGAAAAACTGTTTTTT
CDR3 protein: CASSGRPNEKLFF

J gene: TRBJ1-5
V gene: TRBV12-3/TRBV12-4
clone size: medium-sized
D gene: TRBD1
CDR3 DNA: TGTGCCAGCAGGGGGGCAGGGGGCATGGGTCAGCCCCAGCATTTT
CDR3 protein: CASRGAGGMGQPQHF

J gene: TRBJ2-7
V gene: TRBV2
clone size: NA
D gene: NA
CDR3 DNA: TGTGCGACCGGTTGGGGCTCCTACGAGCAGTACTTC
CDR3 protein: CATGWGSYEQYF

J gene: TRBJ2-3
V gene: TRBV29-1
clone size: few
D gene: NA
CDR3 DNA: TGCAGCGCCTCGAGACCCGAAGGAGATACGCAGTATTTT
CDR3 protein: CSASRPEGDTQYF

J gene: TRBJ1-1
V gene: TRBV9
clone size: few
D gene: TRBD1
CDR3 DNA: TGTGCCAGCACGGCTACAGGGGCGAACACTGAAGCTTTCTTT
CDR3 protein: CASTATGANTEAFF

J gene: TRBJ1-2
V gene: TRBV6-1
clone size: medium-sized
D gene: TRBD1
CDR3 DNA: TGTGCCAGCAGTGACGAGGGACAGGGGAGGTATGGCTACACCTTC
CDR3 protein: CASSDEGQGRYGYTF

J gene: TRBJ1-2
V gene: TRBV30
clone size: few
D gene: NA
CDR3 DNA: TGTGCCTGGAGTGAGTCCTATGGCTACACCTTC
CDR3 protein: CAWSESYGYTF

J gene: TRBJ1-2
V gene: TRBV6-1
clone size: medium-sized
D gene: TRBD1
CDR3 DNA: TGTGCCAGCAGGACAGGGGGGGCTAACTATGGCTACACCTTC
CDR3 protein: CASRTGGANYGYTF

J gene: TRBJ1-2
V gene: TRBV5-1
clone size: few
D gene: TRBD1
CDR3 DNA: TGCGCCAGCAGGCTCCAGGGGGAGGAAGATGGCTACACCTTC
CDR3 protein: CASRLQGEEDGYTF

J gene: TRBJ1-1
V gene: TRBV5-1
clone size: NA
D gene: TRBD1
CDR3 DNA: TGCGCCAGCAGCCCTCGTCCCGGGACAGGGGCGGAAGCTTTCTTT
CDR3 protein: CASSPRPGTGAEAFF